What follows is one TCR beta chain and its context. Germline values: CDR1 DFQATT, CDR2 SNEGSKA (reference sequence). This CDR3 spans 13 amino acids. The V and J ends lost 1 base and 3 bases respectively, with 10 bases between them. This record belongs to a study of CD8 T cells in Susac syndrome. Reverse transcription of roughly 0.45 to 1 ug RNA was performed with random hexamers. Each CDR3 protein is one row after TCRdb ran MiXCR on the immunoSEQ multiplex PCR reads. The sample has around 180,000 distinct CDR3 sequences, nearly 97% seen once. This TCR derives from a human donor with multiple sclerosis. Sequences were obtained from CD4+ T cells from PBMCs. The chain is built from TRBV20-1 and TRBJ2-7; the D gene is possibly TRBD1 (6 bases). The CDR3, as DNA: TGCAGTGCTAGAGGGGGGCGCAACTACGAGCAGTACTTC. The encoded protein is CSARGGRNYEQYF.